A single sample gave rise to the 20 T cell receptor beta chains below, sequenced in a study of blood T cell repertoires in COVID-19. Sequenced by immunoSEQ multiplex PCR; TCRdb stores in-frame clones only, minus some. The table lists 45,000 to 65,000 clones, about 83% of them singletons, with 25% in the top ten. Sequenced: peripheral blood. These TCRs come from a human donor in a cohort sampled during active COVID-19.

In this sample, this clone turned up once. The J gene is TRBJ2-1, the V gene TRBV5-1; 9 nucleotides agree with TRBD2. Per the germline V gene, CDR1 is SGHRS and CDR2 is YFSETQ. The V gene end was trimmed by 3 bases and the J gene end by 10 bases; junction bases not matched to a gene: 14. The CDR3 is made up of 16 amino acids. This CDR3 reads CASSSSGLATAEEQFF. In DNA form, the CDR3 reads TGCGCCAGCAGCTCTTCCGGACTAGCGACCGCGGAGGAGCAGTTCTTC.

The gene calls are TRBV19 and TRBJ2-7; TRBD2 agrees at 15 bases. From germline, CDR1 is LNHDA and CDR2 SQIVND (reference sequence). The CDR3 length is 16 residues. The junction had 5 bases not matched to a gene; V was cut back by 5 bases and J by 3 bases. The CDR3 protein is CASSPRTSGRDYEQYF. DNA of the CDR3: TGTGCCAGTAGTCCCCGGACTAGCGGGAGGGACTACGAGCAGTACTTC.

The V and J genes are TRBV30 and TRBJ1-6; maybe TRBD1 (5 bases). Germline V CDR1 and CDR2: GTSNPN, SVGIG (reference sequence). The germline V and J ends were trimmed by 3 bases and 10 bases, with 10 bases remaining between them. CDR3 length: 12 amino acids. In DNA, the CDR3 is TGTGCCTGGAGCCCAGGGAAATCACCCCTCCACTTT. Protein: CAWSPGKSPLHF.

This rearrangement joins TRBV19 to TRBJ2-1, with 7 nucleotides matching TRBD1. V lost 4 bases and J lost 5; bases outside the gene matches: 5. The CDR3 is 14 amino acids. CDR1 and CDR2 (germline): LNHDA, SQIVND (reference sequence). The CDR3 bases are TGTGCCAGTAGTACCGGACAGGTGAACAATGAGCAGTTCTTC. Its protein product is CASSTGQVNNEQFF.

The count of this clone is one. The V call is TRBV10-3, the J call TRBJ1-4, with 8 bases lining up with TRBD1. After removal of 4 bases from V and 8 bases from J, the junction contained 3 bases not matched to a gene. Germline V CDR1 and CDR2: ENHRY, SYGVKD. This CDR3 is built from 13 residues. CDR3 nucleotides: TGTGCCATCAGTGGACGACAGGGGGAAAAACTGTTTTTT. This translates into CAISGRQGEKLFF.

This clone has only a few counts. The chain links TRBV15 to TRBJ1-1; D gene uncertain. The V end lost 4 bases, the J end lost 1 base, and 10 bases lay between the germline ends. Germline V lookup: CDR1 LNHNV, CDR2 YYDKDF (reference sequence). The CDR3 length is 14 residues. CDR3 amino acids: CATSKYKKNTEAFF. CDR3 DNA: TGTGCCACCAGCAAATACAAAAAGAACACTGAAGCTTTCTTT. The whole variable domain, filled in from reference TRBV15 and TRBJ1-1, reads DAMVIQNPRYQVTQFGKPVTLSCSQTLNHNVMYWYQQKSSQAPKLLFHYYDKDFNNEADTPDNFQSRRPNTSFCFLDIRSPGLGDTAMYLCATSKYKKNTEAFFGQGTRLTVV.

CDR3 bases: TGTGCCAGCAGCTCCACTAGCGGACCCTACGAGCAGTACTTC. This codes for CASSSTSGPYEQYF. The V call is TRBV5-4, the J call TRBJ2-7; 8 bases map to TRBD2. Germline V CDR1 and CDR2: SGHNT, YYREEE (reference sequence). The CDR3 consists of 14 residues. The trim removed 3 bases at V and 2 bases at J, leaving 4 bases unmatched.

This clone was detected once. The chain links TRBV24-1 to TRBJ2-1; 9 bases map to TRBD1. V gave up 3 bases and J gave up 2 bases; unmatched junction bases: 4. CDR1 is KGHDR, CDR2 SFDVKD, per germline. CDR3 length equals 16 residues. The CDR3 DNA sequence: TGTGCCACCAGTGATGCCGGGACAGGGACCTACAATGAGCAGTTCTTC. This gives the protein CATSDAGTGTYNEQFF.

The chain uses TRBV2 and TRBJ1-2; D might be TRBD1 (5 bases). The CDR3 totals 13 residues. V lost 5 bases to trimming and J lost 6 bases, with 13 bases between them. Germline CDR1 is SNHLY and CDR2 is FYNNEI. Here the CDR3 DNA reads TGTGCCAGCAGTCTCGAAGGGGCGGATGGCTACACCTTC. This codes for CASSLEGADGYTF. Combining the CDR3 with reference TRBV2 and TRBJ1-2 gives the whole variable domain EPEVTQTPSHQVTQMGQEVILRCVPISNHLYFYWYRQILGQKVEFLVSFYNNEISEKSEIFDDQFSVERPDGSNFTLKIRSTKLEDSAMYFCASSLEGADGYTFGSGTRLTVV.

This clone was detected only once. The V call is TRBV10-1, the J call TRBJ1-2; 8 bases map to TRBD1. This CDR3 region has 13 residues. V dropped 8 bases and J dropped 4; count of bases not matched to a gene: 6. From germline, CDR1 is WNHNN and CDR2 SYGVQD (reference sequence). The CDR3 DNA follows: TGCGCCAGCCGACAGGGGAGCGCCTATGGCTACACCTTC. It encodes CASRQGSAYGYTF.

J is TRBJ2-3 and V is TRBV6-1, with TRBD1 matching over 7 bases. The germline CDR1 and CDR2 sequences are MNHNS and SASEGT. After removal of 2 bases from V and 4 bases from J, the junction contained 9 bases not matched to a gene. CDR3 length: 16 residues. This CDR3 is CASSESRDSQPDTQYF. The CDR3 nucleotides read TGTGCCAGCAGTGAATCCCGGGACAGTCAGCCAGATACGCAGTATTTT.

This clone was detected only once. The chain joins TRBV28 to TRBJ1-6, with 7 bases lining up with TRBD1. Germline V lookup: CDR1 MDHEN, CDR2 SYDVKM. After removal of 2 bases from V and 7 bases from J, the junction contained 5 bases not matched to a gene. The CDR3 consists of 15 residues. The CDR3 DNA follows: TGTGCCAGCAGTTTAGGTGGGACAGCCAATTCACCCCTCCACTTT. Its translation is CASSLGGTANSPLHF. The whole variable domain, remainder taken from reference TRBV28 and TRBJ1-6, is DVKVTQSSRYLVKRTGEKVFLECVQDMDHENMFWYRQDPGLGLRLIYFSYDVKMKEKGDIPEGYSVSREKKERFSLILESASTNQTSMYLCASSLGGTANSPLHFGNGTRLTVT.

The rearrangement uses TRBV6-4 and TRBJ2-3; 14 bases align to TRBD2. V dropped 6 bases and J dropped 4; count of bases not matched to a gene: 3. The germline gives CDR1 MRHNA, CDR2 SNTAGT. The CDR3 runs to 15 residues. CDR3 protein: CASRAGLAGADTQYF. CDR3 coding DNA: TGTGCCAGCAGAGCGGGACTAGCGGGAGCAGATACGCAGTATTTT.

This clone was seen just once. This chain links TRBV7-2 with TRBJ2-2; tentative D call: TRBD1 (6 bases). This CDR3 has 16 residues. V was trimmed by 2 bases and J by 2 bases, leaving 12 bases between them. CDR1 is SGHTA and CDR2 is FQGNSA in the germline V gene. DNA of the CDR3: TGTGCCAGCAGCTTATCCTCGGGACAAAACACCGGGGAGCTGTTTTTT. This gives the protein CASSLSSGQNTGELFF.

The chain links TRBV7-9 to TRBJ1-4; 7 bases fit TRBD1. Germline trimming cut 5 bases from V and 8 bases from J; bases unmatched to any gene: 8. Germline V lookup: CDR1 SEHNR, CDR2 FQNEAQ (reference sequence). The CDR3 has 14 residues. The chain's CDR3 is CASSPGGVLEKLFF. In nucleotides, the CDR3 is TGTGCCAGCAGCCCAGGGGGAGTACTAGAAAAACTGTTTTTT.

V gene TRBV29-1 combines with J gene TRBJ2-1, with 12 positions matching TRBD2. V lost 3 bases, J lost 15 bases, and 6 bases stayed unmatched. This CDR3 spans 12 amino acids. Germline V lookup: CDR1 SQVTM, CDR2 ANQGSEA. CDR3: CSVETSGSLWFF. CDR3 sequence (DNA): TGCAGCGTTGAGACTAGCGGGAGCCTCTGGTTCTTC.

The V call is TRBV30, the J call TRBJ1-5; maybe TRBD1 (6 bases). Germline values: CDR1 GTSNPN, CDR2 SVGIG (reference sequence). V lost 1 base and J 0 bases, leaving 7 bases between the germline ends. This CDR3 has 14 amino acids. CDR3 loop: CAWSATGSNQPQHF. CDR3 sequence (DNA): TGTGCCTGGAGTGCGACAGGTAGCAATCAGCCCCAGCATTTT.

V gene TRBV19 combines with J gene TRBJ1-1; 8 bases are a match to TRBD1. The CDR3 is 14 residues long. The trim removed 7 bases at V and 4 bases at J, leaving 8 bases unmatched. CDR1 LNHDA and CDR2 SQIVND come from the germline V gene (reference sequence). CDR3 DNA sequence: TGTGCCAGTAAGATAACTGACAGGGGCACTGAAGCTTTCTTT. Translation: CASKITDRGTEAFF.

V usage is TRBV2 and J usage is TRBJ1-6, with D possibly matching TRBD1 (5 bases). In germline, CDR1 is SNHLY, CDR2 FYNNEI. Trimming cost V 3 bases and J 10 bases, with 19 bases left between them. This CDR3 is 16 amino acids long. In DNA, the CDR3 is TGTGCCAGCAGTGAGTCTGGCAGGGCGTCCTCGTCACCCCTCCACTTT. Its protein product is CASSESGRASSSPLHF.

The rearrangement links TRBV18 to TRBJ2-2; 9 bases map to TRBD1. Germline V gene sequence: CDR1 KGHSH, CDR2 LQKENI. Trimming at V came to 7 bases and at J to 5 bases, leaving 8 bases not matched to a gene. This CDR3 region has 15 residues. The CDR3 region is CASYQGTGRTGELFF. CDR3 nucleotides: TGTGCCAGCTACCAAGGGACAGGGAGGACCGGGGAGCTGTTTTTT.